One and the same sample provided the 7 T cell receptor beta chains below, sequenced in a study of shared clonotypes between healthy human individuals. Method: immunoSEQ multiplex PCR; TCRdb's copy keeps in-frame clones and lacks some. This table has a few million clones, about 90% appearing once. The specimen sequenced was naive CD4+ T cells from PBMCs. Subset in this sample: CD45RA+ positively selected. The source of these receptors is a man aged 18 to 29 in good health. Some clones in this sample may be carry-over from other donors' samples.

V is TRBV25-1 and J is TRBJ1-1; D is perhaps TRBD1 (6 bases). There are 13 residues in the CDR3. Trimming shortened V by 2 bases and J by 5 bases, and 9 bases separated the two germline ends. Looked up from germline, CDR1 is MGHDK and CDR2 is SYGVNS. The CDR3: CASSEQGWTEAFF. The CDR3 region has the DNA TGTGCCAGCAGTGAACAGGGGTGGACTGAAGCTTTCTTT.

The genes are TRBV4-1 and TRBJ2-1; D could derive from TRBD1 or TRBD2 (5 bases each). This CDR3 spans 15 amino acids. The germline CDR1 and CDR2 sequences are MGHRA and YSYEKL. The germline V and J ends were trimmed by 1 base and 6 bases, with 13 bases remaining between them. The CDR3 protein is CASSQGRDGGNEQFF. The CDR3 nucleotides read TGCGCCAGCAGCCAAGGCAGGGATGGGGGCAATGAGCAGTTCTTC.

The table lists this clone with a count of one. The chain recombines TRBV28 with TRBJ2-7; no clear D gene. The CDR3 spans 13 residues. Trimming shortened V by 6 bases and J by 0 bases, and 9 bases separated the two germline ends. CDR1 is MDHEN and CDR2 is SYDVKM in the germline V gene. As DNA, the CDR3 is TGTGCCAGCAGCGCCGCAAGCTCCTACGAGCAGTACTTC. Translated, it gives CASSAASSYEQYF.

About this clone: The sample carries other DNA sequences with the same CDR3. CDR3 in DNA: TGCGCCAGCAGCTTGGGGACAGGGGGTACTGAAGCTTTCTTT. Encoded protein: CASSLGTGGTEAFF. The chain couples TRBV5-1 to TRBJ1-1; 10 bases map to TRBD1. With V trimmed by 0 bases and J by 5 bases, 1 base remained unmatched. Germline loops: CDR1 SGHRS, CDR2 YFSETQ. This CDR3 is 14 amino acids long.

V and J are TRBV28 and TRBJ2-7; TRBD2 aligns across 10 bases. Germline V lookup: CDR1 MDHEN, CDR2 SYDVKM. This CDR3 has 16 amino acids. J was trimmed by 3 bases and V by 4 bases; bases with no gene match: 9. Here the CDR3 reads CASSSPSLAGVYEQYF. In DNA form, the CDR3 reads TGTGCCAGCAGTTCCCCCAGCCTAGCGGGAGTCTACGAGCAGTACTTC.

The genes are TRBV14 and TRBJ2-1; TRBD2 might be the D (5 bases). This CDR3 comprises 15 residues. Germline CDR1 reads SGHDN; CDR2 reads FVKESK. Trimming pared 1 base from V and 7 bases from J, leaving 14 bases between. CDR3 region: CASSQGWLARNEQFF. CDR3 DNA sequence: TGTGCCAGCAGCCAAGGTTGGCTAGCCCGGAATGAGCAGTTCTTC.

The genes are TRBV5-1 and TRBJ2-1; 7 nucleotides line up with TRBD1. CDR3 length: 16 residues. Germline lookup yields CDR1 SGHRS and CDR2 YFSETQ. V shed 4 bases, J shed 6 bases, and the junction held 13 bases outside the gene matches. The CDR3 DNA is TGCGCCAGCAGCGATCAACCCGGGACAGCTTTCAATGAGCAGTTCTTC. It encodes CASSDQPGTAFNEQFF.